Presented here are 2 T cell receptor beta chains from one specimen sequenced in a study of CD8 T cells in acute hepatitis C reinfection. Described time point: naive CD8 control sorted from an acute-time-point sample. The repertoire was sequenced with immunoSEQ multiplex PCR; TCRdb's copy has only in-frame clones and lacks some. This table has fewer than 40,000 clones, 80% to 90% appearing once. The sequenced sample consisted of naive CD8+ T cells from PBMCs. The source of these receptors is a woman aged 18-29 years who spontaneously cleared hepatitis C infection.

This clone is a singleton in its sample. The chain couples TRBV6-4 to TRBJ2-1; 7 positions agree with TRBD1. CDR1 and CDR2 (germline): MRHNA, SNTAGT. Trimming took 9 bases from V and 3 from J; bases not matched to a gene: 5. CDR3 size: 13 residues. CDR3 sequence: CASTGVGYNEQFF. In DNA form, the CDR3 reads TGTGCCAGTACAGGGGTTGGCTACAATGAGCAGTTCTTC.

The V and J genes are TRBV27 and TRBJ1-4; a weak D match, TRBD1 (5 bases). Trimming left V 1 base short and J 8 bases short, with 14 bases between. The CDR3 sequence is 15 residues long. Germline CDR1 MNHEY, CDR2 SMNVEV (reference sequence). CDR3 sequence: CASSLLGTGGEKLFF. CDR3 sequence (DNA): TGTGCCAGCAGTTTATTAGGGACCGGGGGAGAAAAACTGTTTTTT. Variable domain in full (rest from reference TRBV27 and TRBJ1-4): EAQVTQNPRYLITVTGKKLTVTCSQNMNHEYMSWYRQDPGLGLRQIYYSMNVEVTDKGDVPEGYKVSRKEKRNFPLILESPSPNQTSLYFCASSLLGTGGEKLFFGSGTQLSVL.